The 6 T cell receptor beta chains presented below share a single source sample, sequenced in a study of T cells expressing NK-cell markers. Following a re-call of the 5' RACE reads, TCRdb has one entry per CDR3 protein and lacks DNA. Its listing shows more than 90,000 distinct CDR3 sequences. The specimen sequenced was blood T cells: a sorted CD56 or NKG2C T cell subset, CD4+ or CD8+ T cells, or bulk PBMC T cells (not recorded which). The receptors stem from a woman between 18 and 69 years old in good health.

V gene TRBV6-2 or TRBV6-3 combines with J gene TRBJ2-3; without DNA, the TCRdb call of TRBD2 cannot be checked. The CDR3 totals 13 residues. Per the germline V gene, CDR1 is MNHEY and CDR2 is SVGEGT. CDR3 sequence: CASTERDPLSQYF.

This CDR3 is CAWSVGAGIGDTQYF. The chain carries TRBV30 and TRBJ2-3; TCRdb's D call, TRBD1, is unchecked because there is no DNA. CDR3 length equals 15 residues. Germline V gene lookup returns CDR1 GTSNPN and CDR2 SVGIG (reference sequence).

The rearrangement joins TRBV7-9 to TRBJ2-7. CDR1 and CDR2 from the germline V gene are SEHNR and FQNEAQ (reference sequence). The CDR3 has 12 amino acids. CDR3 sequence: CASSPLSHEQYF.

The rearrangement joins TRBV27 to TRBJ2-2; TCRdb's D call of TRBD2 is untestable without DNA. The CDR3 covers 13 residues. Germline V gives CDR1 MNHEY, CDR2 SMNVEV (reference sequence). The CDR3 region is CASAGLNTGELFF.

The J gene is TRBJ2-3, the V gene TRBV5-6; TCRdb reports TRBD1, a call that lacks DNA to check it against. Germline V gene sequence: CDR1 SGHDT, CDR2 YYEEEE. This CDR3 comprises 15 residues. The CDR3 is CASSLEGARTDTQYF.

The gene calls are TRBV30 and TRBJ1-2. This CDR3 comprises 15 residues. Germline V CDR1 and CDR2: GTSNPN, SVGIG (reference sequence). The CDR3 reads CAWSVLEGSGYGYTF.